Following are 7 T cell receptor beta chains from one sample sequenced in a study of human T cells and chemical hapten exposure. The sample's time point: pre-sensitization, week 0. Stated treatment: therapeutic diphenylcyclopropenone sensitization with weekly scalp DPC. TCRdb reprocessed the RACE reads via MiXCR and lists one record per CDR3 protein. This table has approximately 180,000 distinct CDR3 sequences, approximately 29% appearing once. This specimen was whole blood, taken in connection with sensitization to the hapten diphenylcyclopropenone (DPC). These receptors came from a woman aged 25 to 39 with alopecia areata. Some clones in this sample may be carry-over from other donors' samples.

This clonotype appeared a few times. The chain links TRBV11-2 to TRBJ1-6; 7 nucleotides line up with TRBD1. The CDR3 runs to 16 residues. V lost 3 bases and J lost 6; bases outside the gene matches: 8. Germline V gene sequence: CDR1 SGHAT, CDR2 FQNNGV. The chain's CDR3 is CASSLVSGTVNSPLHF. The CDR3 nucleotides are TGTGCCAGCAGCTTGGTTTCCGGGACAGTTAATTCACCCCTCCACTTT. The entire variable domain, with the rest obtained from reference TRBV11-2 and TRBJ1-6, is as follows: EAGVAQSPRYKIIEKRQSVAFWCNPISGHATLYWYQQILGQGPKLLIQFQNNGVVDDSQLPKDRFSAERLKGVDSTLKIQPAKLEDSAVYLCASSLVSGTVNSPLHFGNGTRLTVT.

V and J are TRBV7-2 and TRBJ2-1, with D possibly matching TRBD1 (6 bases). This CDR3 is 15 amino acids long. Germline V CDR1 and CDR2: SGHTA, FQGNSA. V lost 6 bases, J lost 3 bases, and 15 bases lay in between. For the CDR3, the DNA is TGTGCCAGCAGGCGGACAGCAAACAACTACAATGAGCAGTTCTTC. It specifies CASRRTANNYNEQFF.

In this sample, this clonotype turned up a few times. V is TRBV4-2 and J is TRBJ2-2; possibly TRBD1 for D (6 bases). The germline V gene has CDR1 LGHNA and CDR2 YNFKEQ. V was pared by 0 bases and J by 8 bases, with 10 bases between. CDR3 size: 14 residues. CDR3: CASSQDPGVGELFF. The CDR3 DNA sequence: TGTGCCAGCAGCCAAGATCCAGGGGTTGGGGAGCTGTTTTTT.

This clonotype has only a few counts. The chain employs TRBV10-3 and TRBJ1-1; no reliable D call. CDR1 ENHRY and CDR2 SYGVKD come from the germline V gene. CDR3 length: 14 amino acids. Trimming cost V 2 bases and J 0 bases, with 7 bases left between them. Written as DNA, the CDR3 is TGTGCCATCAGTGAGATAGATATGAACACTGAAGCTTTCTTT. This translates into CAISEIDMNTEAFF.

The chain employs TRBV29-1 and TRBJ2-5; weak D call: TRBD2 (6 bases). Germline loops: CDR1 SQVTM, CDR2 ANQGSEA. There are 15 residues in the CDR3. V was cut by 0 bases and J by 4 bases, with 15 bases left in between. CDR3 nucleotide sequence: TGCAGCGTTGAAGATCGGAGGGCCAAAGGAGAGACCCAGTACTTC. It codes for CSVEDRRAKGETQYF.

The CDR3 loop reads CASSRGGADYEQYF. DNA for the CDR3: TGTGCCAGCAGCCGCGGGGGGGCGGATTACGAGCAGTACTTC. V gene TRBV28 combines with J gene TRBJ2-7; 9 nucleotides align to TRBD2. CDR3 length: 14 residues. The V segment lost 6 bases and the J segment 4 bases; nucleotides outside the gene matches: 7. Germline V gene sequence: CDR1 MDHEN, CDR2 SYDVKM.

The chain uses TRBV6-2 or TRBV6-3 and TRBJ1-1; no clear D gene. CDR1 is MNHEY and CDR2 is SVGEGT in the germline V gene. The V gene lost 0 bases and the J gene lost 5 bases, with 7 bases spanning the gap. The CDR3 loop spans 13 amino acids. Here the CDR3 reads CASSYSAWTEAFF. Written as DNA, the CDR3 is TGTGCCAGCAGTTACTCTGCATGGACTGAAGCTTTCTTT.